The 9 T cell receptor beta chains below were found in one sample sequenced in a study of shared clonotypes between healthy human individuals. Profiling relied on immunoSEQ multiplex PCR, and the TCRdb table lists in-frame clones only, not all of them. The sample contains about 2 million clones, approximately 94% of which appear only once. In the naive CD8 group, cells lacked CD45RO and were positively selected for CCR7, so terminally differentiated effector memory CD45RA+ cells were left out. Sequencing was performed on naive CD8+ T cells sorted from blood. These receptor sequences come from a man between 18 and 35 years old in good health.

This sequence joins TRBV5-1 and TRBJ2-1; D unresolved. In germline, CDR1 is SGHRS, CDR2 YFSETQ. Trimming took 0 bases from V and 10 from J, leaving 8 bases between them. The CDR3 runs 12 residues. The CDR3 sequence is CASSLGSSEQFF. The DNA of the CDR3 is TGCGCCAGCAGCTTGGGTTCCTCCGAGCAGTTCTTC.

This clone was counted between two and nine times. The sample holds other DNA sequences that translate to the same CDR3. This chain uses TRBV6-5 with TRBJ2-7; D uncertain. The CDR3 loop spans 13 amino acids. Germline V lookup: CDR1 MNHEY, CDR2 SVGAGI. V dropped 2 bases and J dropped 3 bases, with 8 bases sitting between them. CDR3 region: CASSYSRDYEQYF. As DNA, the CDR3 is TGTGCCAGCAGTTACAGTAGGGACTACGAGCAGTACTTC.

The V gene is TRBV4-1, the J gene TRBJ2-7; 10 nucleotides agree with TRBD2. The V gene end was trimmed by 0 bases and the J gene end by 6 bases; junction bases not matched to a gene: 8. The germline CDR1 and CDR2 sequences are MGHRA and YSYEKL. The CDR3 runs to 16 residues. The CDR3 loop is CASSQDSGLALLEQYF. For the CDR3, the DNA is TGCGCCAGCAGCCAAGATTCGGGACTAGCGCTTCTCGAGCAGTACTTC.

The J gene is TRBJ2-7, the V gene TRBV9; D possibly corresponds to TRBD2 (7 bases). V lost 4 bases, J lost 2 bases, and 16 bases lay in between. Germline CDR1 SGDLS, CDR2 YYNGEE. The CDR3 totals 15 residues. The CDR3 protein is CASSPWGGAAYEQYF. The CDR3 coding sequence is TGTGCCAGCAGCCCCTGGGGGGGGGCCGCCTACGAGCAGTACTTC.

CDR3 amino acids: CASSAGGSYNEQFF. CDR3 nucleotides: TGTGCCAGCAGCGCGGGAGGGTCCTACAATGAGCAGTTCTTC. This chain joins TRBV7-2 and TRBJ2-1; TRBD2 agrees at 9 bases. Trimming removed 5 bases from V and 1 base from J; junction bases left unmatched: 0. The CDR3 has 14 amino acids. CDR1 and CDR2 (germline): SGHTA, FQGNSA.

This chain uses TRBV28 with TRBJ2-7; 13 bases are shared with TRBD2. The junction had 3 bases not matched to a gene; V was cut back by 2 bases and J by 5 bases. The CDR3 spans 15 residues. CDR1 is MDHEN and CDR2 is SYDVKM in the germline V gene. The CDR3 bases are TGTGCCAGCAGTTTAGGCACTAGCGGGAGGGACGAGCAGTACTTC. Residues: CASSLGTSGRDEQYF.

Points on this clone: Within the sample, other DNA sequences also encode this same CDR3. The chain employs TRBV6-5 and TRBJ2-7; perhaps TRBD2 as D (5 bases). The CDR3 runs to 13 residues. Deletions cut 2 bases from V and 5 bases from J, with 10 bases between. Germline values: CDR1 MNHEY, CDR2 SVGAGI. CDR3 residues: CASSYGERNEQYF. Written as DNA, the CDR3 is TGTGCCAGCAGTTACGGGGAGCGGAACGAGCAGTACTTC.

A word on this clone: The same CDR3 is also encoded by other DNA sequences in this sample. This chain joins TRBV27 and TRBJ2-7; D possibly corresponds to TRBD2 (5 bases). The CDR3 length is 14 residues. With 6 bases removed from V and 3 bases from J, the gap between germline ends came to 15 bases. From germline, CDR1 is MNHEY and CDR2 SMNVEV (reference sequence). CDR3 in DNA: TGTGCCAGCAGCCACCGCGGGCAGCTCTACGAGCAGTACTTC. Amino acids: CASSHRGQLYEQYF.

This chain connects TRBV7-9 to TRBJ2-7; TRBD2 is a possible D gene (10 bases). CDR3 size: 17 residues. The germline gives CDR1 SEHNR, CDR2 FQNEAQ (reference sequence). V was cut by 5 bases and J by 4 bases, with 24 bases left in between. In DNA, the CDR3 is TGTGCCAGCAGCCCCACAGGGGGCCTAGCGGGGGAGTACGAGCAGTACTTC. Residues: CASSPTGGLAGEYEQYF.